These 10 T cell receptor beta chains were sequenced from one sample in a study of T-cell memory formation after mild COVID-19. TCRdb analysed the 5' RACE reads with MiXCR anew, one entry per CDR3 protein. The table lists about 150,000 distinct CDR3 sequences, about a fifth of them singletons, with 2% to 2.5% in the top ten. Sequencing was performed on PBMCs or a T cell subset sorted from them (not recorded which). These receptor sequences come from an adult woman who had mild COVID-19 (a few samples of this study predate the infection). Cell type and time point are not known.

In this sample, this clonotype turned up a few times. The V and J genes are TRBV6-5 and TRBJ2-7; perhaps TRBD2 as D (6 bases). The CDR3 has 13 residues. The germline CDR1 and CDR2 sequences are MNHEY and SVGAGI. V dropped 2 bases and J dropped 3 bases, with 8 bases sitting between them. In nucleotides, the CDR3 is TGTGCCAGCAGTTACATGGAGGGCTACGAGCAGTACTTC. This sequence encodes CASSYMEGYEQYF.

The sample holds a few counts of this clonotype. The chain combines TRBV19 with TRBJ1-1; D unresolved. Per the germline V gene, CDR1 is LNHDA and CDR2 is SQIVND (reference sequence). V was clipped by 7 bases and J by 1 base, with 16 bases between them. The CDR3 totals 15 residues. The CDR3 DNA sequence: TGTGCCAGTAAGTCCCCAGGTATTAAGAACACTGAAGCTTTCTTT. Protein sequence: CASKSPGIKNTEAFF.

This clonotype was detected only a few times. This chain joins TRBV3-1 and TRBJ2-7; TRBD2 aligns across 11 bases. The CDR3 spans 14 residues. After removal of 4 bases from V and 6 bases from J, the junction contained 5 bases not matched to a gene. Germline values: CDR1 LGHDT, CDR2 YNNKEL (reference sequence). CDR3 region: CASSPASGRFEQYF. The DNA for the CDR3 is TGTGCCAGCAGCCCCGCTAGCGGGAGGTTCGAGCAGTACTTC.

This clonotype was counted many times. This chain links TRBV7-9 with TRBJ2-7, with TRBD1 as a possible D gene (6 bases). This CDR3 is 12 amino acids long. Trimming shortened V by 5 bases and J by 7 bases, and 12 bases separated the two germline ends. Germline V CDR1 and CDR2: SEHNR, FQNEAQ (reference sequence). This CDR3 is CASSTQRGEQYF. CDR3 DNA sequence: TGTGCCAGCAGCACCCAAAGGGGGGAGCAGTACTTC.

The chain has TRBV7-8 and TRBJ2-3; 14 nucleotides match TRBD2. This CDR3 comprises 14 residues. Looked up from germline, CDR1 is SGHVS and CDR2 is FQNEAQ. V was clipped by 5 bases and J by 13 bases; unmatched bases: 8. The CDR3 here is CASSLGLAGGSKYF. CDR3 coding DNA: TGTGCCAGCAGCCTAGGACTAGCGGGGGGTTCAAAGTATTTT.

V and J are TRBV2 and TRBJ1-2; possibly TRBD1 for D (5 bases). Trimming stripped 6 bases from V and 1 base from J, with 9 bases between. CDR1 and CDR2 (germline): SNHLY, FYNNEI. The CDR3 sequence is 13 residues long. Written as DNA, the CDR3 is TGTGCCAGCAGCGGACACCTTAACTATGGCTACACCTTC. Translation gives CASSGHLNYGYTF.

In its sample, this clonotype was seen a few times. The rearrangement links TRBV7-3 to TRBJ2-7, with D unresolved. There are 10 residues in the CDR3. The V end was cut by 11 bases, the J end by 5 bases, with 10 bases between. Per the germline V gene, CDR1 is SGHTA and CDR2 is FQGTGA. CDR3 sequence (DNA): TGTGCCCTTCTGAGAGACGAGCAGTACTTC. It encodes CALLRDEQYF.

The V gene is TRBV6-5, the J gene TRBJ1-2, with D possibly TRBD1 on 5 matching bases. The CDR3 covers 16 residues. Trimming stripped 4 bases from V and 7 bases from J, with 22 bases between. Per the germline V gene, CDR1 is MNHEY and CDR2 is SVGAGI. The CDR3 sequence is CASSSDGLGFGGGYTF. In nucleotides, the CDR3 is TGTGCCAGCAGTTCAGACGGTTTAGGTTTTGGGGGTGGCTACACCTTC.

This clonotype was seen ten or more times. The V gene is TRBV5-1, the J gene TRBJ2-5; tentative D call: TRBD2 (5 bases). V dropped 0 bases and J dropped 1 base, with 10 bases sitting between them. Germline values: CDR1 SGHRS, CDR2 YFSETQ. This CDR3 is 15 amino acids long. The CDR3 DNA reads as TGCGCCAGCAGCTTGGTCCGGACTCCCCAAGAGACCCAGTACTTC. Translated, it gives CASSLVRTPQETQYF.

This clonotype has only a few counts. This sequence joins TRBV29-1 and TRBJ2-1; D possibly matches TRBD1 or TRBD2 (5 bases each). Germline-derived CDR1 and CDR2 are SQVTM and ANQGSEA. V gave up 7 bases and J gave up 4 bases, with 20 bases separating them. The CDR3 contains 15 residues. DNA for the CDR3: TGCAGCGCCTATACCGGGACGACGAGATACAATGAGCAGTTCTTC. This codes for CSAYTGTTRYNEQFF.